A selection of T cell receptor beta chains follows, all from one sample in a study of T cell responses to AZD1222 COVID-19 vaccine. Using immunoSEQ multiplex PCR, the repertoire was profiled, and TCRdb retains in-frame clones only, with some absent. The sample shows roughly 150,000 clones, about 90% of them seen only once. The starting material was peripheral blood, obtained on day 0 of AZD1222 vaccination. The receptors come from an adult in good health. The CDR3 runs from the conserved cysteine through the conserved F or W. A D gene is named only where the DNA matches it firmly. Not all rows give a size; the values are once, few, many and, for expanded clones, a class.

j_call	d_call	clone_size	v_call	cdr3_aa	cdr3_nt
TRBJ1-3	-	few	TRBV28	CASSFGGDGNTIYF	TGTGCCAGCAGTTTTGGGGGGGATGGAAACACCATATATTTT
TRBJ2-5	-	-	TRBV6-5	CASSGAAQETQYF	TGTGCCAGCAGCGGGGCTGCCCAAGAGACCCAGTACTTC
TRBJ2-7	TRBD2	-	TRBV19	CASSMALGGATMYEQYF	TGTGCCAGTAGTATGGCCCTCGGGGGGGCGACGATGTACGAGCAGTACTTC
TRBJ1-5	-	-	TRBV29-1	CSVTGSNQPQHF	TGCAGCGTCACAGGGAGCAATCAGCCCCAGCATTTT
TRBJ1-1	-	once	TRBV5-1	CASSLRTEGTEAFF	TGCGCCAGCAGCCTGCGGACCGAAGGCACTGAAGCTTTCTTT
TRBJ1-2	-	-	TRBV6-5	CASSSPISFNYGYTF	TGTGCCAGCAGTTCCCCGATTAGTTTTAACTATGGCTACACCTTC
TRBJ1-5	TRBD1	-	TRBV5-6	CASSGQGTRNQPQHF	TGTGCCAGCAGCGGACAGGGGACCCGCAATCAGCCCCAGCATTTT
TRBJ2-2	-	-	TRBV5-1	CASSLGRANTGELFF	TGCGCCAGCAGCCTCGGACGAGCGAACACCGGGGAGCTGTTTTTT
TRBJ2-2	-	-	TRBV7-9	CASSPGGTGELFF	TGTGCCAGCAGCCCAGGAGGAACCGGGGAGCTGTTTTTT
TRBJ1-6	TRBD1	-	TRBV7-2	CASSRDDRGDSPLHF	TGTGCCAGCAGCCGGGATGACAGGGGGGACTCACCCCTCCACTTT
TRBJ2-3	TRBD2	-	TRBV13	CASSPLAGGTDTQYF	TGTGCCAGCAGCCCTCTAGCGGGTGGCACAGATACGCAGTATTTT
TRBJ2-5	-	once	TRBV5-5	CASSPIDIRETQYF	TGTGCCAGCAGCCCAATTGACATTCGAGAGACCCAGTACTTC
TRBJ1-1	-	once	TRBV7-6	CASSSGGGANTEAFF	TGTGCCAGCAGCTCAGGAGGGGGGGCGAACACTGAAGCTTTCTTT
TRBJ2-1	TRBD2	-	TRBV7-9	CASSQRGLAGAYNEQFF	TGTGCCAGCAGCCAAAGAGGACTAGCGGGAGCCTACAATGAGCAGTTCTTC
TRBJ1-4	-	-	TRBV15	CATSRGGSGKNEKLFF	TGTGCCACCAGCAGAGGGGGGTCGGGGAAAAATGAAAAACTGTTTTTT
TRBJ1-3	TRBD1	-	TRBV6-5	CASSTGGANTIYF	TGTGCCAGCAGTACAGGGGGGGCAAACACCATATATTTT
TRBJ1-5	-	once	TRBV19	CASTAGINQPQHF	TGTGCCAGTACTGCAGGGATCAATCAGCCCCAGCATTTT
TRBJ1-5	-	-	TRBV6-1	CASSEPVLKVGREQPQHF	TGTGCCAGCAGTGAACCCGTTCTTAAAGTGGGGCGAGAGCAGCCCCAGCATTTT
TRBJ1-1	TRBD1	-	TRBV19	CASSIGSGTGLTFF	TGTGCCAGTAGTATAGGATCCGGGACAGGGTTGACTTTCTTT
TRBJ1-2	TRBD1	-	TRBV5-1	CASSSDFGQGAFGYTF	TGCGCCAGCAGCTCCGACTTCGGACAGGGGGCCTTTGGCTACACCTTC
TRBJ2-7	TRBD1	-	TRBV10-3	CAISEPGQGSSYEQYF	TGTGCCATCAGTGAGCCGGGACAGGGAAGCTCCTACGAGCAGTACTTC
TRBJ2-1	-	-	TRBV19	CASEGSLSGQFF	TGTGCCAGCGAGGGGTCGCTGAGTGGGCAGTTCTTC